A selection of T cell receptor beta chains follows, all from one sample in a study of T cells in localized non-small cell lung cancer. Method: immunoSEQ multiplex PCR; TCRdb's copy keeps in-frame clones and lacks some. The top ten clones hold about 20% of a sample with roughly 50,000 clones, approximately 91% of them seen once. Material: peripheral blood, obtained before any cancer treatment. These receptors originate from a man between 35 and 75 years old with stage I lung adenocarcinoma. Each CDR3 is given with its conserved first and last residue. The D gene is left open where the match is weak. The size of a clone is reported for some rows only, either as once, few or many, or as a class for expanded clones.

>NA|TRBJ2-3|NA|TRBV5-1
TGCGCCAGCAGCTTGGTCGCGGGCGCAGATACGCAGTATTTT
CASSLVAGADTQYF
>NA|TRBJ2-7|NA|TRBV21-1
TGTGCCAGCACCGAGACGGGACAGGGAATACTCTACGAGCAGTACTTC
CASTETGQGILYEQYF
>NA|TRBJ2-3|NA|TRBV5-1
TGCGCCAGCAGCTTGGCCACGGCCACAGATACGCAGTATTTT
CASSLATATDTQYF
>NA|TRBJ1-2|NA|TRBV27
TGTGCCAGCAGTTCCATCCGGGACGGAGCTAACTATGGCTACACCTTC
CASSSIRDGANYGYTF
>NA|TRBJ2-5|NA|TRBV5-1
TGCGCCAGCAGCTTGGTTGGAGAGACCCAGTACTTC
CASSLVGETQYF
>NA|TRBJ1-2|NA|TRBV6-1
TGTGCCAGCAGTAAAGAGGGGGGCTCGAATGGCTACACCTTC
CASSKEGGSNGYTF
>NA|TRBJ2-3|NA|TRBV13
TGTGCCAGCAGCTTAGATGGGCAGGACACAGATACGCAGTATTTT
CASSLDGQDTDTQYF
>once|TRBJ2-1|TRBD2|TRBV11-2
TGTGCCAGCAGCTTAGCGCCTAGCGGGGGGGGGCGTCTCATCTTC
CASSLAPSGGGRLIF
>NA|TRBJ2-7|TRBD1|TRBV11-2
TGTGCCAGCAGCCCCTGGGACAGGGGAGGCGAGCAGTACTTC
CASSPWDRGGEQYF
>NA|TRBJ2-7|NA|TRBV7-9
TGTGCCAGCAGCTTAGCGAACAGGGTCCCCTACGAGCAGTACTTC
CASSLANRVPYEQYF
>NA|TRBJ2-1|NA|TRBV29-1
TGCAGCGTTTCGCTCGGACCTAGGGGCAATGAGCAGTTCTTC
CSVSLGPRGNEQFF
>few|TRBJ2-1|TRBD2|TRBV14
TGTGCCAGTGCGCTGGCGGGAGGTTCCAATGAGCAGTTCTTC
CASALAGGSNEQFF
>NA|TRBJ2-2|NA|TRBV5-4
TGTGCCAGCAGCTTGCAGGGATTCAAGGCCGGGGAGCTGTTTTTT
CASSLQGFKAGELFF
>NA|TRBJ1-4|NA|TRBV5-6
TGTGCCAGCAGCGGGCCAGGGAATGAAAAACTGTTTTTT
CASSGPGNEKLFF
>NA|TRBJ2-1|TRBD1|TRBV18
TGTGCCAGCTCACCACGTCAGGGGGCGGAAAATGAGCAGTTCTTC
CASSPRQGAENEQFF
>NA|TRBJ1-1|NA|TRBV19
TGTGCCAGTAGAACCAAGATAGATACGCTGAACACTGAAGCTTTCTTT
CASRTKIDTLNTEAFF
>NA|TRBJ1-1|NA|TRBV2
TGTGCCAGCAGTGATTTTCGGGGCTACACTGAAGCTTTCTTT
CASSDFRGYTEAFF
>NA|TRBJ2-5|TRBD2|TRBV28
TGTGCCAGCAGGAGGGCAGGCGGGGGTAGGGGGACCCAGTACTTC
CASRRAGGGRGTQYF
>NA|TRBJ1-3|TRBD1|TRBV6-1
TGTGCCAGCAGTGAAGCGTGGACAGGGGGCGCTTCTGGAAACACCATATATTTT
CASSEAWTGGASGNTIYF
>NA|TRBJ2-1|NA|TRBV6-5
TGTGCCAGCAGTTACGCGGAGTCCTTCTACAATGAGCAGTTCTTC
CASSYAESFYNEQFF
>NA|TRBJ2-1|NA|TRBV10-3
TGTGCCATCAGTGAGTCCGAGGAGGGTCCCTACAATGAGCAGTTCTTC
CAISESEEGPYNEQFF
>NA|TRBJ1-1|NA|TRBV7-9
TGTGCCAGCAGCTTTGGGGGTGCCCAAACTGAAGCTTTCTTT
CASSFGGAQTEAFF
>NA|TRBJ1-5|NA|TRBV28
TGTGCCAGCAGTTCCCCCAATCAGCCCCAGCATTTT
CASSSPNQPQHF
>NA|TRBJ1-4|NA|TRBV7-6
TGTGCCAGCAGCTTAGATTGGGGAATTGATGAAAAACTGTTTTTT
CASSLDWGIDEKLFF
>NA|TRBJ2-3|NA|TRBV28
TGTGCCAGCAGTTTGGACATAGGGTCTCAAGCCCGTTCGCAGTATTTT
CASSLDIGSQARSQYF
>NA|TRBJ1-5|NA|TRBV7-2
TGTGCCAGCAGCTTAGAGCCCTGGCAGCCCCAGCATTTT
CASSLEPWQPQHF
>NA|TRBJ2-5|TRBD2|TRBV5-1
TGCGCCAGCAGCTTGGGACTAGCGGGAGAAGAGACCCAGTACTTC
CASSLGLAGEETQYF
>NA|TRBJ2-3|NA|TRBV6-4
TGTGCCAGCAGTGACGGGACTAGCACAGATACGCAGTATTTT
CASSDGTSTDTQYF
>NA|TRBJ2-1|TRBD2|TRBV7-8
TGTGCCAGCAGCCCAGCGGGCGGGAGGGAAAATGAGCAGTTCTTC
CASSPAGGRENEQFF
>NA|TRBJ2-7|TRBD1|TRBV9
TGTGCCAGCAGCGTTGGACAGGGGGCGTATGAGCAGTACTTC
CASSVGQGAYEQYF
>NA|TRBJ1-2|NA|TRBV2
TGTGCCAGCAGTGAAGACTCATCAAACCTCCCCAACTATGGCTACACCTTC
CASSEDSSNLPNYGYTF
>NA|TRBJ1-5|NA|TRBV21-1
TGTGCCAGCAGGAGACCGGACAATCAGCCCCAGCATTTT
CASRRPDNQPQHF
>NA|TRBJ2-5|TRBD2|TRBV7-8
TGTGCCAGCAGCCAAAACGTGGGACTAGCGGGAGGGACAGAGACCCAGTACTTC
CASSQNVGLAGGTETQYF
>NA|TRBJ2-7|NA|TRBV15
TGTGCCACCAGCAGCACGAACGGACCCAACTACGAGCAGTACTTC
CATSSTNGPNYEQYF
>once|TRBJ2-7|NA|TRBV28
TGTGCCAGCAGTTTGGGCGGGACGGGGCCTCACGAGCAGTACTTC
CASSLGGTGPHEQYF
>NA|TRBJ1-2|TRBD1|TRBV9
TGTGCCAGCAGCGTCGACCCAGGGGGGACAGGCTATGGCTACACCTTC
CASSVDPGGTGYGYTF
>NA|TRBJ2-1|NA|TRBV11-2
TGTGCCAGCAGCTCCGGCCGGGGATTGAGCTCCTACAATGAGCAGTTCTTC
CASSSGRGLSSYNEQFF
>NA|TRBJ2-7|NA|TRBV7-9
TGTGCCAGCAGCTCATCAGCCGGGACTGGAGCCTACGAGCAGTACTTC
CASSSSAGTGAYEQYF
>NA|TRBJ2-7|TRBD2|TRBV7-2
TGTGCCAGCAGCCCAGCCGCCGGGACTAGCAACGAGCAGTACTTC
CASSPAAGTSNEQYF
>once|TRBJ2-5|NA|TRBV29-1
TGCAGCGTTGAAGATGCAGAGGGGGAGACCCAGTACTTC
CSVEDAEGETQYF
>NA|TRBJ2-2|TRBD2|TRBV29-1
TGCAGCGTTGAGCCCAACACTAGCGGCTCGAACACCGGGGAGCTGTTTTTT
CSVEPNTSGSNTGELFF
>NA|TRBJ2-7|TRBD2|TRBV7-9
TGTGCCAGCAGCTCAGGCCTGGGACTAGATTCGCGCGAGCAGTACTTC
CASSSGLGLDSREQYF
>NA|TRBJ2-5|TRBD1|TRBV9
TGTGCCAGCAGCCCTCGACAGGGGCGGGAGACCCAGTACTTC
CASSPRQGRETQYF
>NA|TRBJ2-5|TRBD2|TRBV7-9
TGTGCCAGCACCCGACGGGGGGGGTTCGAGACCCAGTACTTC
CASTRRGGFETQYF
>NA|TRBJ2-1|NA|TRBV7-9
TGTGCCAGCAGCTTAGCGGCGGGGACTAATGAGCAGTTCTTC
CASSLAAGTNEQFF
>NA|TRBJ1-3|NA|TRBV30
TGTGCCTGGAGTCATTCCGGGACCACTGGAAACACCATATATTTT
CAWSHSGTTGNTIYF
>few|TRBJ1-5|NA|TRBV19
TGTGCCAGTAGTATAGTGGGCAGGTACAATCAGCCCCAGCATTTT
CASSIVGRYNQPQHF